This T cell receptor (beta chain) stems from a study of blood T cell repertoires in COVID-19 (dated by TCRdb to the early 2020s). Regarding the research as a whole: Samples from collaborators originated in the United States, Italy and Spain and spanned both the acute and convalescent phases of COVID-19. Sample metadata almost always included a de-identified subject ID, COVID-19 status, age in years and sex. The repertoires were released in a freely available public database meant as a resource for research on the immune response to SARS-CoV-2. HLA class I and class II types, where available, came from metadata supplied by the sample provider rather than from assay-based typing. The material from the prospective study consisted of cDNA or gDNA derived from T cells, B-cell-depleted T cells, or PBMCs. Samples came from the ongoing ImmuneRACE study (first 160 participants) plus 1,254 subjects from 6 global collaborators. Deeply sampled blood TCRbeta repertoires from subjects exposed to, actively infected with, or recovered from COVID-19 were included in the dataset. What the authors observed across the whole study: The amount of clinical and demographic metadata varied by source and participant and was provided uncurated.

Whole blood was collected in K2EDTA tubes by collaborating institutions according to the institutions' own protocols. For TCRbeta analysis, collaborators shipped samples in one of three forms: frozen whole blood, isolated PBMCs, or DNA extracted from either of those sample types. Remarks on this clone: Its antigen target is currently unknown. One base away there is no much larger clone; base qualities are not given.

The CDR3 has 16 amino acids, counting the end cysteine and phenylalanine. Just CDR3 DNA is preserved here, 48 bases in frame from base 1. At the junction V is shortened by 0 bases and J by 1 base, with 10 bases in between. The germline V gene gives CDR1 as MNHEY and CDR2 as SVGAGI. TCRbeta CDR3 regions were amplified from genomic DNA using the immunoSEQ Assay, a bias-controlled multiplex PCR. In the authors' own workflow: Within the assay, amplification of reference gene primers was used to estimate how many nucleated cells each sample contained. Sequence reads were collapsed and filtered to measure the absolute abundance of every unique TCRbeta CDR3 rearrangement. For each sample, productive Simpson clonality was calculated as the square root of Simpson's diversity index across productive rearrangements. The clones in this table, taken by TCRdb from immuneACCESS, are in-frame only. Not every clone is retained; where verified, under half of the shortfall comes from an unresolved V gene, and the cause of the rest is unknown. The D gene and trimming were derived from the DNA, and the V and J assignments and clone size from that table. This sample is represented by some 29,000 clones; around 91% of them were singletons. Roughly 1% of the sample is in the top ten clones.

The sequence links TRBV6-5 to TRBJ1-3, with TRBD1 tentatively as D gene (6 bases match). The source is an older man with active or convalescent COVID-19. The sample taken for sequencing was peripheral blood. This receptor has the CDR3 CASSYSKRGSGNTIYF. The sequenced DNA: TGTGCCAGCAGTTACTCGAAAAGGGGGTCTGGAAACACCATATATTTT.